A selection of T cell receptor beta chains follows, all from one sample in a study of blood T cell repertoires in COVID-19. The data were produced by immunoSEQ multiplex PCR, yet TCRdb's version contains in-frame clones alone and is incomplete. Here the sample spans around 250,000 clones, approximately 85% being singletons. The sequenced material came from peripheral blood. These receptors were taken from a man aged 50 to 60 with active or convalescent COVID-19. The CDR3 runs from the conserved cysteine through the conserved F or W. The D gene is left open where the match is weak. Some rows have no size entry. The others give once, few or many, or a class for an expanded clone.

D,V,size,J,DNA,CDR3
.,TRBV6-5,.,TRBJ1-1,TGTGCCAGCAAGGGGGACCGAAGGGAAGCTTTCTTT,CASKGDRREAFF
TRBD1,TRBV19,.,TRBJ1-5,TGTGCCAGTAGTATCACAGGGGGCAAGGGTCAGCCCCAGCATTTT,CASSITGGKGQPQHF
TRBD1,TRBV5-1,.,TRBJ2-5,TGCGCCAGCAGCCCCGGGACAGGGGTGTGGGAGACCCAGTACTTC,CASSPGTGVWETQYF
.,TRBV6-5,.,TRBJ2-7,TGTGCCAGCAGTTACGGGGGACACTCCTACGAGCAGTACTTC,CASSYGGHSYEQYF
TRBD1,TRBV5-1,.,TRBJ2-2,TGCGCCAGCAGTTTGTTGTCCCGGACAGGGGACTTAACCGGGGAGCTGTTTTTT,CASSLLSRTGDLTGELFF
TRBD2,TRBV5-1,.,TRBJ2-3,TGCGCCAGCAGCCCCGGACTAGCGGGAGGTGCAGATACGCAGTATTTT,CASSPGLAGGADTQYF
.,TRBV15,.,TRBJ2-1,TGTGCCACCAGTAACATTCTCAATGAGCAGTTCTTC,CATSNILNEQFF
TRBD1,TRBV5-6,once,TRBJ2-3,TGTGCCAGCAGCTCGGCCTACCGACAGGGGTGGAGCACAGATACGCAGTATTTT,CASSSAYRQGWSTDTQYF
.,TRBV7-9,.,TRBJ1-5,TGTGCCAGCAGCTTAGGAGGGGACTTTCAGCCCCAGCATTTT,CASSLGGDFQPQHF
TRBD2,TRBV7-9,.,TRBJ2-1,TGTGCCAGCAGCTCTCCTAGCGGGCGTTACAATGAGCAGTTCTTC,CASSSPSGRYNEQFF
.,TRBV5-5,.,TRBJ2-6,TGTGCCAGCAGCGACAGCTCTGGGGCCAACGTCCTGACTTTC,CASSDSSGANVLTF
TRBD1,TRBV7-8,.,TRBJ2-1,TGTGCCAGCAGTTTCGGACAGGGGGGGAGTGAGCAGTTCTTC,CASSFGQGGSEQFF
.,TRBV7-2,few,TRBJ1-1,TGTGCCAGCAGCGTAGAGCTGAACACTGAAGCTTTCTTT,CASSVELNTEAFF
.,TRBV20-1,.,TRBJ1-1,TGCAGTGCTAGTCGGAGGGTTACTGAAGCTTTCTTT,CSASRRVTEAFF
.,TRBV6-4,.,TRBJ2-3,TGTGCCAGCAGTGACAGCGGGCGGGACACAGATACGCAGTATTTT,CASSDSGRDTDTQYF
.,TRBV7-9,.,TRBJ1-3,TGTGCCAGCAGCCTCAGGGGTAGCTCTGGAAACACCATATATTTT,CASSLRGSSGNTIYF
TRBD2,TRBV7-9,.,TRBJ2-3,TGTGCCAGCAGCTTAGACCGCCTAGCGGGAGCAACCGATACGCAGTATTTT,CASSLDRLAGATDTQYF
TRBD2,TRBV6-2/TRBV6-3,.,TRBJ2-4,TGTGCCAGCAGCCAACTAGCGGGGGGAGCCAAAAACATTCAGTACTTC,CASSQLAGGAKNIQYF
.,TRBV7-9,.,TRBJ1-3,TGTGCCAGCAGCGACCGACAGGGAAACACCATATATTTT,CASSDRQGNTIYF
.,TRBV27,.,TRBJ1-1,TGTGCCAGCAGAACCTCTGAAGGGGTTAACACTGAAGCTTTCTTT,CASRTSEGVNTEAFF
.,TRBV13,.,TRBJ2-3,TGTGCCAGCAGCCTCATCGGGAGTCCAAGCACAGATACGCAGTATTTT,CASSLIGSPSTDTQYF
.,TRBV28,.,TRBJ2-2,TGTGCCAGCAGTTTCGGGGGAGCCGACACCGGGGAGCTGTTTTTT,CASSFGGADTGELFF
.,TRBV18,.,TRBJ2-1,TGTGCCAGCTCAGAACCATCCAGGGGCGGAGGATTGAATGAGCAGTTCTTC,CASSEPSRGGGLNEQFF
.,TRBV28,few,TRBJ1-2,TGTGCCAGCCTCCCCGGGGGGCATAGCATCTATGGCTACACCTTC,CASLPGGHSIYGYTF
TRBD2,TRBV6-2/TRBV6-3,.,TRBJ2-1,TGTGCCAGCAGTTACCCGAGGGGGAGGATCGGGAGGGCGGGGAATGAGCAGTTCTTC,CASSYPRGRIGRAGNEQFF
.,TRBV6-5,.,TRBJ2-5,TGTGCCAGCAGTCTCGACTGGGAAGAGACCCAGTACTTC,CASSLDWEETQYF
TRBD1,TRBV11-2,.,TRBJ1-2,TGTGCCAGCAGCTCGAACAGGGGGCGGCTCTATGGCTACACCTTC,CASSSNRGRLYGYTF
.,TRBV5-1,.,TRBJ1-2,TGCGCCAGCAGCTTGGACAGGCGCGGCTACACCTTC,CASSLDRRGYTF
.,TRBV21-1,.,TRBJ2-1,TGTGCCAGCAGCAGCCCGGGACTAGTTATCCCCTACAATGAGCAGTTCTTC,CASSSPGLVIPYNEQFF
.,TRBV7-2,.,TRBJ1-6,TGTGCCAGCAGCCCTACTAATTCACCCCTCCACTTT,CASSPTNSPLHF
.,TRBV5-1,.,TRBJ1-2,TGCGCCAGCAGCTTGACAGGCACCTATCCGTATGGCTACACCTTC,CASSLTGTYPYGYTF
TRBD1,TRBV4-1,.,TRBJ1-3,TGCGCCAGCAGCCAAGAGGACAGGCCTGGAAACACCATATATTTT,CASSQEDRPGNTIYF
.,TRBV30,.,TRBJ2-7,TGTGCCTGGAGTGGGGCGCCGGGAGCCTCCTACGAGCAGTACTTC,CAWSGAPGASYEQYF